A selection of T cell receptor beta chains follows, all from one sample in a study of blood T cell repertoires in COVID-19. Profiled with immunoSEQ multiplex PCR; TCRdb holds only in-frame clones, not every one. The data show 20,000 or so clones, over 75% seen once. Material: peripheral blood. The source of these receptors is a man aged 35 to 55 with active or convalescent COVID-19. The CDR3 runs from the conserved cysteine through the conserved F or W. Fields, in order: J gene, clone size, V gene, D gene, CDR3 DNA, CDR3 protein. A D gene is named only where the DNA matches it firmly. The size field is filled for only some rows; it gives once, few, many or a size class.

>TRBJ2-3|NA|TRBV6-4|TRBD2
TGTGCCAGCAGTGACTCAGCGGGGGGGAGCACAGATACGCAGTATTTT
CASSDSAGGSTDTQYF
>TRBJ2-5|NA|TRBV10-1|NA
TGCGCCAGCAGTCCGTCAGACCAAGAGACCCAGTACTTC
CASSPSDQETQYF
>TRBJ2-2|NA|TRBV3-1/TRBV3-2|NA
TGTGCCAGCAGCCCGGGACAGAACACCGGGGAGCTGTTTTTT
CASSPGQNTGELFF
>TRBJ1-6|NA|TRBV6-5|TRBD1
TGTGCCAGCATCCGTAGACAGGGAGAGGGTTCACCCCTCCACTTT
CASIRRQGEGSPLHF
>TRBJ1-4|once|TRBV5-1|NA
TGCGCCAGCAGTCAGGGGTCCTCGGAAAAACTGTTTTTT
CASSQGSSEKLFF
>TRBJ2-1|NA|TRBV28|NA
TGTGCCAGCACTCTTATGACTTACAATGAGCAGTTCTTC
CASTLMTYNEQFF
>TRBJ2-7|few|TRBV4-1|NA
TGCGCCAGCACCCCGACAACCTCCTCCTCCTACGAGCAGTACTTC
CASTPTTSSSYEQYF
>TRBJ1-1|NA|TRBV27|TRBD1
TGTGCCAGCACTACTACCACAGGGGCCGGGACAGGGGATCTCGGGACTGAAGCTTTCTTT
CASTTTTGAGTGDLGTEAFF
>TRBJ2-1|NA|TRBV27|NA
TGTGCCAGCAGGTCGAGCTCCTACAATGAGCAGTTCTTC
CASRSSSYNEQFF
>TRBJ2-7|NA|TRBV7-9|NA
TGTGCCAGCAGCTTCGGGGCCTACGAGCAGTACTTC
CASSFGAYEQYF
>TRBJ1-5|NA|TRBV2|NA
TGTGCCAGCAGTGTCGGGTTCAATCAGCCCCAGCATTTT
CASSVGFNQPQHF
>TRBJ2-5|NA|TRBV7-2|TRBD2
TGTGCCAGCAGCTTAGTGTCTAGCGGGGGCTGGGAGACCCAGTACTTC
CASSLVSSGGWETQYF
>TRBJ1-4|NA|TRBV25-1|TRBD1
TGTGCCAGCAGTTCGGACAGGGTCGGGATGGATACTAATGAAAAACTGTTTTTT
CASSSDRVGMDTNEKLFF
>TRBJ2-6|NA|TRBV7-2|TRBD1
TGTGCCAGCAGCTTGCGGGACAGGGCTTCCTCTGGGGCCAACGTCCTGACTTTC
CASSLRDRASSGANVLTF
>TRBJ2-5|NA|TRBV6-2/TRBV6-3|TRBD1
TGTGCCAGCAGTTACTCGATACACAGGGGGGTAGAGACCCAGTACTTC
CASSYSIHRGVETQYF
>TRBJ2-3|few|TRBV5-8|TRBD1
TGTGCCAGCAGCTTGGAGGGGGCAGGCGATACGCAGTATTTT
CASSLEGAGDTQYF
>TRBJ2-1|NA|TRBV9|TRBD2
TGTGCCAGCAGTCTCGGGGGGGTCAATGAGCAGTTCTTC
CASSLGGVNEQFF